The clone carrying this T cell receptor beta chain showed up many times. Its antigen is undetermined. Read coverage stops 3 residues before the CDR3 terminus; the germline J gene supplies the remainder. The data originate from a study of T cell clonality in common variable immunodeficiency. Study observations and caveats: In common variable immunodeficiency, TCR beta chains reportedly carried fewer deletions and N-nucleotide insertions. TCRbeta clonality was increased in CVID versus healthy controls.

Clones were read by immunoSEQ multiplex PCR, and TCRdb kept only the in-frame ones, dropping some. The table lists under 40,000 clones, no singletons, with 0.95% in the top ten. Per the germline V gene, CDR1 is LNHDA and CDR2 is SQIVND (reference sequence). V was pared by 8 bases and J by 3 bases, with 12 bases of the junction left unmatched. There are 15 residues in the CDR3. The chain uses TRBV19 and TRBJ1-1, with 7 bases matching TRBD1. This TCR was recovered from a person between 18 and 75 years old in good health. Material for sequencing was peripheral blood mononuclear cells. The covered CDR3 bases are TGTGCCAGTTCCAGACAGGGACGGGTTCACACTGAA. Its protein product is CASSRQGRVHTE. The full CDR3 protein is CASSRQGRVHTEAFF.